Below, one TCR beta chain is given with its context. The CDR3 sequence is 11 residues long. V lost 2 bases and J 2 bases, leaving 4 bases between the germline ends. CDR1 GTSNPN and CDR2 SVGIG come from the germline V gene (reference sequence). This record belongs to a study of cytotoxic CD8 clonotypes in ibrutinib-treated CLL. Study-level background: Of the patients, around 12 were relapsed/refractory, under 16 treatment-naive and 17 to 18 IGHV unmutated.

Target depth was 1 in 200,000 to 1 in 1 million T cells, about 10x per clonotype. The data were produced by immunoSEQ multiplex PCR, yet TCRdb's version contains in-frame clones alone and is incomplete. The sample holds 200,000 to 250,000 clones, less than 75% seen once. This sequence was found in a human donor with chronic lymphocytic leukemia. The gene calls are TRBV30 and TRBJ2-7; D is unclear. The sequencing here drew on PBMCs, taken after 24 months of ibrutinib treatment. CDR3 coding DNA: TGTGCCTGGAGTACCACCTACGAGCAGTACTTC. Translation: CAWSTTYEQYF.